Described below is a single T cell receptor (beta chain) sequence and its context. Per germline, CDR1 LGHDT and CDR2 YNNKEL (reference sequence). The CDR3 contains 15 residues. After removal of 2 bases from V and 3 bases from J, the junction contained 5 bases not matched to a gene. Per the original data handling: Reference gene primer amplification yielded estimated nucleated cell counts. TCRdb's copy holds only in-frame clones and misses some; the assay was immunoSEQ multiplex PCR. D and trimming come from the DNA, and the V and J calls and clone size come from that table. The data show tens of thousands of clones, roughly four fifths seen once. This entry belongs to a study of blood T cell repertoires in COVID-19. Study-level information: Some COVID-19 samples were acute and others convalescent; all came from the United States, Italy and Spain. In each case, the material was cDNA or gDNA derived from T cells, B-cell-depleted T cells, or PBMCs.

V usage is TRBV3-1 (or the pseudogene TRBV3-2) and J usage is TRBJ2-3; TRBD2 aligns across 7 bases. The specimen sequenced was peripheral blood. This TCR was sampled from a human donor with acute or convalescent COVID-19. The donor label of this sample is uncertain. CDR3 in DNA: TGTGCCAGCAGCCAATCGGGGGGTTGGACAGATACGCAGTATTTT. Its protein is CASSQSGGWTDTQYF.